This T cell receptor (beta chain) stems from a study of T cell repertoires in cytomegalovirus infection. TCRdb ran MiXCR on the reads and lists one entry per CDR3 protein. The sample has 300,000 or so distinct CDR3 sequences; around 25% are singletons. In regard to this clonotype: Its specificity is not known.

The CDR3 has 14 amino acids. The V and J ends lost 6 bases and 1 base respectively, with 10 bases between them. Sequenced material: cultured PBMCs, taken from culture after CMV antigen stimulation. The receptor was isolated from a human donor in good health (CMV status not recorded). Some clones in this sample may be carry-over from other donors' samples. The rearrangement joins TRBV12-3 or TRBV12-4 to TRBJ2-4; no firm D call. The CDR3 loop reads CASSLGWAKNIQYF. For the CDR3, the DNA is TGTGCCAGCAGCCTAGGGTGGGCCAAAAACATTCAGTACTTC.